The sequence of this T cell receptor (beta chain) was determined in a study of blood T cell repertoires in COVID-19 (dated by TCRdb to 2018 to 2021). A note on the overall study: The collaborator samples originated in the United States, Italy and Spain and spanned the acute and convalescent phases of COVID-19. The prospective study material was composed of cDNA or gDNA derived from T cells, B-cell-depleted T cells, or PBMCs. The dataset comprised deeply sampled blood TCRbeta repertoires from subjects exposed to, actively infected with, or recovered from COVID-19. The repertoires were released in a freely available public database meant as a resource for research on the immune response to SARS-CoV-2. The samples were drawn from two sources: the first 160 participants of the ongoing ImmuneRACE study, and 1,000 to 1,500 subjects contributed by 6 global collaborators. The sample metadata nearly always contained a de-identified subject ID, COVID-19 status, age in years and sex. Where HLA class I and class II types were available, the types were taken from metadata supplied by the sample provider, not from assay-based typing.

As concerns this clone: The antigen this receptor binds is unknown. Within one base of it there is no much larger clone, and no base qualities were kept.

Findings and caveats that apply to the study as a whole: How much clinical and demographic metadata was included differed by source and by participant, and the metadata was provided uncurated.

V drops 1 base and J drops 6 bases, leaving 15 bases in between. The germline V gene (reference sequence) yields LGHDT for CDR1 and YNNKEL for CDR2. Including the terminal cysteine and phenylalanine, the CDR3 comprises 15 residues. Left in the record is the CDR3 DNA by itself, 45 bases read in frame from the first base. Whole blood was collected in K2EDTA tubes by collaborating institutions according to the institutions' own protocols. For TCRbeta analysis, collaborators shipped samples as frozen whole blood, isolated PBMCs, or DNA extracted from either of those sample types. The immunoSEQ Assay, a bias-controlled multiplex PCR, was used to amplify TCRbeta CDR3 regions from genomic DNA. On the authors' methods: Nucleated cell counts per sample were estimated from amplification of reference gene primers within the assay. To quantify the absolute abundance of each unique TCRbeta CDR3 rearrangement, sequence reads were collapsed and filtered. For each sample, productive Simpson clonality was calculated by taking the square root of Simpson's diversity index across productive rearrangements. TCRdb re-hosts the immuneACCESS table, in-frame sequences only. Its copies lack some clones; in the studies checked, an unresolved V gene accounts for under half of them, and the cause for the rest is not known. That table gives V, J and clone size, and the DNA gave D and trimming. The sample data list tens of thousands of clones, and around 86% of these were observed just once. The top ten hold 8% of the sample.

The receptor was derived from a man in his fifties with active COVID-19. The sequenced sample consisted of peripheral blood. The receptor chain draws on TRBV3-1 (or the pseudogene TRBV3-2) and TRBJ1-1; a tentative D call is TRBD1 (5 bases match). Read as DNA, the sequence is TGTGCCAGCAGCCAAGTTCCCTCCAGGGTGGCTGAAGCTTTCTTT. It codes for CASSQVPSRVAEAFF.